This TCR beta chain was observed in a study of molecular identifiers for immune sequencing clone quantification. Study-level background: In replicates, RNA from approximately 20,000 or 98,000 naive CD8 cells was divided five ways and four parts were sequenced.

One entry per CDR3 protein, called by TCRdb with MiXCR from the PCR reads. There are about half a million distinct CDR3 sequences in the sample; around a fifth occur only once, and about 0.8% lies in the top ten. General study findings and limits: Among around 970,000 naive cells, spiked Jurkat TCR RNA from a single cell was reportedly detectable. Clones with over 20 RNA copies captured over 98% of effector molecules but under 1% of naive ones.

This CDR3 has 15 residues. There are a few counts of this clonotype. The antigen is unknown. Sequence at one end of the junction differs from germline and may be a read error. The TCR sequence derives from a human donor in good health. Some libraries in this study had Jurkat cell RNA spiked in. The sequencing input was naive CD8+ T cells from blood, with Jurkat cell RNA spiked in. Subset denoted: FACS-sorted CD8+CD4-CCR7+CD45RA+ naive T cells. This chain connects TRBV12-3 or TRBV12-4 to TRBJ2-1; no clear D. CDR3 loop: CASSLLSVIYDEQFF. The CDR3 nucleotides read TGTGCCAGCAGTTTATTATCAGTGATCTACGATGAGCAGTTCTTC.